This TCR beta chain was sequenced during a study of identical twins. Study observations and caveats: Modelling underestimated the level of out-of-frame TCR alpha sharing observed in monozygotic twins. Invariant populations such as MAIT and iNKT cells could partly muddle zero-insertion analyses.

Ten or more counts support this clonotype. Its antigen is unknown. Everyone who gave samples was a healthy Caucasian. After template switching added a universal primer site, the resulting cDNA carried unique molecular identifiers. From the 5' RACE reads, TCRdb called clonotypes with MiXCR, one entry per CDR3 protein. The sample yields fewer than 250,000 distinct CDR3 sequences, around 7.6% seen once. Germline CDR1 SGHAT, CDR2 FQNNGV. Trimming removed 0 bases from V and 10 bases from J, with 10 bases in between. CDR3 size: 13 residues. The sample was also linked to a second study, of yellow fever vaccine responses in identical twins.

The V gene is TRBV11-2, the J gene TRBJ1-5; D is ambiguous. The receptor was derived from a woman under 30 in good health. Sequencing was done on a sample of CD8+ T cells sorted from blood. DNA for the CDR3: TGTGCCAGCAGCTTAGATTTGGCACCCCCCCAGCATTTT. Translation: CASSLDLAPPQHF.